The 4 T cell receptor beta chains listed next were all sequenced from one sample in a study of shared T cell receptors in the human thymus. Profiled with immunoSEQ multiplex PCR; TCRdb holds only in-frame clones, not every one. The data hold hundreds of thousands of clones, with roughly 74% observed a single time. This same sample was also taken into another study, of human thymus T cells.

Sequencing was carried out using thymocytes. These receptors all come from a boy under two years old with a congenital heart defect.

This clone was counted between two and nine times. This sequence joins TRBV5-4 and TRBJ2-3; perhaps TRBD1 as D (6 bases). V was clipped by 0 bases and J by 0 bases, with 14 bases between them. This CDR3 has 17 amino acids. CDR1 is SGHNT and CDR2 is YYREEE in the germline V gene (reference sequence). The CDR3 DNA reads TGTGCCAGCAGCTTGGCCGGGACATCGATTAGCACAGATACGCAGTATTTT. Its protein is CASSLAGTSISTDTQYF.

This sequence joins TRBV5-1 and TRBJ2-1; no clear D. V lost 6 bases, J lost 8 bases, and 15 bases lay in between. The germline CDR1 and CDR2 sequences are SGHRS and YFSETQ. This CDR3 has 13 amino acids. Here the CDR3 DNA reads TGCGCCAGCAAAAAATCCGCGCTCGATGAGCAGTTCTTC. Translation gives CASKKSALDEQFF. Complete variable domain (other parts from reference TRBV5-1 and TRBJ2-1): KAGVTQTPRYLIKTRGQQVTLSCSPISGHRSVSWYQQTPGQGLQFLFEYFSETQRNKGNFPGRFSGRQFSNSRSEMNVSTLELGDSALYLCASKKSALDEQFFGPGTRLTVL.

The V gene is TRBV27, the J gene TRBJ2-2, with D maybe TRBD2 (6 bases). Trimming left V 2 bases short and J 4 bases short, with 8 bases between. The V gene's germline CDR1 is MNHEY and CDR2 SMNVEV (reference sequence). This CDR3 contains 14 residues. The CDR3 protein is CASSLLGGTGELFF. The CDR3, as DNA: TGTGCCAGCAGTTTACTGGGGGGCACCGGGGAGCTGTTTTTT.

The chain is built from TRBV4-3 and TRBJ1-3, with 8 bases identical to TRBD1. The germline gives CDR1 LGHNA, CDR2 YSLEER. With 1 base clipped from V and 0 bases from J, the junction kept 14 bases outside the gene matches. CDR3 size: 20 residues. The CDR3 DNA sequence: TGCGCCAGCAGCCAAGCCCCATTGGGGACAGGCGGTTACTCTGGAAACACCATATATTTT. This encodes CASSQAPLGTGGYSGNTIYF.